The entry that follows covers one TCR beta chain sequence. Its antigen is as yet unknown. The data derive from a study of cytomegalovirus exposure and HLA in healthy donors. TCRdb's copy holds only in-frame clones and misses some; the assay was immunoSEQ multiplex PCR. The sample contains about 63,000 clones, around 89% of which appear only once. Study-wide findings and caveats: Among TCR beta chains, those listed as cytomegalovirus-associated numbered 164. Researchers reported that three CMV-associated chains were confirmed in vitro as CMV antigen-specific. Reported performance of the classifier showed diagnosis of cytomegalovirus status with high specificity and sensitivity.

The V gene's germline CDR1 is LNHDA and CDR2 SQIVND (reference sequence). Trimming took off 3 bases at V and 5 bases at J, with 17 bases between the two ends. This CDR3 comprises 16 residues. Separate from the approximately 670-subject first cohort, the roughly 120-subject validation cohort was the one that the donors belonged to. V gene TRBV19 combines with J gene TRBJ1-5, with D maybe TRBD1 (5 bases). Sequencing input: PBMCs. This clonotype originated in a woman aged 18-29 years in good health and CMV-seronegative. CDR3 sequence: CASSIPGWGDYQPQHF. Written as DNA, the CDR3 is TGTGCCAGTAGTATTCCTGGTTGGGGGGATTATCAGCCCCAGCATTTT.